This is a list of T cell receptor beta chains from one sample in a study of blood T cells in healthy people across ages. TCRdb called the 5' RACE reads again in MiXCR, with one record for every CDR3 protein. This table holds some 370,000 distinct CDR3 sequences, 50% to 60% found once. The sample taken for sequencing was blood. All receptors derive from a man aged 60-69 years in good health. CDR3s include the opening cysteine and the closing phenylalanine or tryptophan. Clone size is shown for a subset of rows, as once, few, many or a class of expanded clone.

V	length	size	J	CDR3
TRBV28	15	-	TRBJ2-7	CASSSEDRFSYEQYF
TRBV28	16	-	TRBJ2-1	CASSSPSWSSYNEQFF
TRBV7-8	14	once	-	CASANGGRGSEQYF
TRBV27	13	-	TRBJ2-1	CASSDGTGNEQFF
TRBV12-3/TRBV12-4	17	-	TRBJ1-5	CASSLGPVGAGGQPQHF
TRBV20-1	15	-	TRBJ1-6	CSARDADTNNSPLHF
TRBV5-1	12	-	TRBJ2-1	CASSLDGNEQFF
TRBV21-1	11	-	-	CASRPWYEQYF
TRBV20-1	11	-	TRBJ1-4	CSAVFNEKLFF
TRBV21-1	11	few	TRBJ1-2	CASSRQEGYTF
TRBV11-2	16	-	TRBJ1-2	CASSLGAGRPNYGYTF
TRBV24-1	17	many	TRBJ2-2	CATSDLGGSANTGELFF
TRBV10-3	14	-	TRBJ1-5	CAIGKTGRNQPQHF
TRBV3-1	15	-	TRBJ1-4	CASSPLGGVGEKLFF
TRBV6-5	12	-	TRBJ1-2	CASSTVNYGYTF
TRBV20-1	15	once	TRBJ1-3	CSARDRQGTGNTIYF
TRBV19	15	-	TRBJ2-3	CASSRQASNTDTQYF
TRBV7-9	17	many	TRBJ2-1	CASSLTPLAGALNEQFF
TRBV29-1	14	-	TRBJ1-2	CSVVQAGVNYGYTF
TRBV27	16	-	TRBJ2-5	CASSPFSSGSQETQYF
TRBV2	16	-	TRBJ2-1	CASSSGLAGSRYEQFF
TRBV28	13	-	TRBJ2-3	CASRGPLRDTQYF
TRBV11-3	15	-	TRBJ2-7	CASRISDRTTYEQYF
TRBV20-1	15	-	TRBJ2-1	CSARDRGWRDNEQFF
TRBV7-2	15	many	TRBJ2-3	CASSLLGGDTDTQYF
TRBV6-6	17	-	TRBJ2-1	CASSYSPTSGLYNGQFF
TRBV6-5	16	-	TRBJ2-7	CASSLGLAGVGYEQYF
TRBV6-2/TRBV6-3	13	-	TRBJ2-1	CASIHRDSNEQFF
TRBV12-3/TRBV12-4	15	many	TRBJ2-3	CASRATSVGTDTQYF
TRBV25-1	13	-	TRBJ2-1	CASSPRTFNEQFF
TRBV12-3/TRBV12-4	17	few	TRBJ2-3	CASTPASPSGRPDTQYF
TRBV30	15	few	TRBJ2-1	CAWTLGLGTYNEQFF
TRBV5-1	16	once	TRBJ1-1	CASSRGQGQVGTEAFF
TRBV4-1	13	-	TRBJ2-1	CASSPPGPTRQFF
TRBV5-1	17	few	TRBJ1-1	CASSLARDGLDSTEAFF
TRBV4-1	16	-	TRBJ2-1	CASSQTRGASYNEQFF
TRBV28	15	few	-	CASSTRRGAIYEQYF
TRBV20-1	13	many	TRBJ2-7	CSARPTSVYEQYF
TRBV3-1	17	many	TRBJ2-1	CASSQDKGPAGNNEQFF
TRBV4-2	15	-	TRBJ2-1	CASSQDGGGYNKQFF
TRBV18	12	-	-	CASSSPKYEQYF
TRBV20-1	15	-	TRBJ1-1	CSAGGGPRMNTEAFF
TRBV28	15	once	TRBJ2-3	CASSGLGRKAGTQYF
TRBV5-1	15	-	TRBJ2-3	CASSSGREGLDTQYF
TRBV5-1	17	-	TRBJ2-3	CASSLGSVGRGTDTQYF